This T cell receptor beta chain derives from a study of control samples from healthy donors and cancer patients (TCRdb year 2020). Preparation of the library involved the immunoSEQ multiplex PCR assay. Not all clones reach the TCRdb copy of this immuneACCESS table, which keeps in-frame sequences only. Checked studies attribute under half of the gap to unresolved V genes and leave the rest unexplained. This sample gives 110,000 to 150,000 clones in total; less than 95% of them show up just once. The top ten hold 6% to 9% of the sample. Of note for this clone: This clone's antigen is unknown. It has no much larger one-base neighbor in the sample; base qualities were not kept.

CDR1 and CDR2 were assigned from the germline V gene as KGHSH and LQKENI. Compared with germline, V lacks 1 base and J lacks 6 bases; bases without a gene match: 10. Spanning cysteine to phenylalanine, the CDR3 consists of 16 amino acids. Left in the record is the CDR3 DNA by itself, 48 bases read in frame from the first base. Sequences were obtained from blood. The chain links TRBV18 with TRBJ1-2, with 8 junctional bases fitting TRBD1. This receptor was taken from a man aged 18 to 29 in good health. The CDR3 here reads CASSPLSTGDGDGYTF. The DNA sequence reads TGTGCCAGCTCACCACTTTCGACAGGGGACGGTGATGGCTACACCTTC.